Below are 20 T cell receptor beta chains sequenced from a single sample in a study of breast tumors, draining lymph nodes, adjacent tissues. The lymph nodes were axillary draining lymph nodes from breast cancer patients. TCRdb called the multiplex PCR reads again in MiXCR, with one record for every CDR3 protein. The data hold some 170,000 distinct CDR3 sequences, with 33% observed a single time. Sequenced material: axillary lymph node tissue. The receptors were gathered from a female donor with breast cancer. Some clones in this sample may be carry-over from other donors' samples.

A few counts support this clonotype. This could be a read error, since a much larger clone is one nucleotide away. The chain carries TRBV12-3 or TRBV12-4 and TRBJ1-2; no reliable D call. This CDR3 comprises 14 residues. The V gene lost 3 bases and the J gene lost 3 bases, with 11 bases spanning the gap. CDR3 in amino acids: CASSFRERDYGYTF. CDR3 coding DNA: TGTGCCAGCAGTTTCCGGGAAAGGGACTATGGCTACACCTTC.

Turning to this clonotype: This could be a read error, since a much larger clone is one nucleotide away. The V gene is TRBV6-1, the J gene TRBJ2-7; no clear D. CDR1 and CDR2 (germline): MNHNS, SASEGT. Trimming removed 8 bases at V and 2 bases at J, with 4 bases between. The length of the CDR3 is 10 residues. The CDR3 nucleotides are TGTGCCAGCTTTCCCTACGAGCAGTACTTC. Protein sequence: CASFPYEQYF.

The V gene is TRBV20-1, the J gene TRBJ2-6; maybe TRBD2 (5 bases). The CDR3 contains 19 residues. The V gene's germline CDR1 is DFQATT and CDR2 SNEGSKA (reference sequence). Trimming stripped 5 bases from V and 2 bases from J, with 25 bases between. CDR3 loop: CSAGLFGGGTSPGANVLTF. Written as DNA, the CDR3 is TGCAGTGCTGGTTTATTCGGCGGAGGAACGTCCCCTGGGGCCAACGTCCTGACTTTC.

This clonotype came up many times. The V and J genes are TRBV28 and TRBJ2-7, with 11 bases identical to TRBD1. Germline CDR1 is MDHEN and CDR2 is SYDVKM. With V trimmed by 2 bases and J by 4 bases, 4 bases remained unmatched. The CDR3 totals 15 residues. CDR3 DNA: TGTGCCAGCAGTTTAGTGGGACAGGGGGATTACGAGCAGTACTTC. Translating it yields CASSLVGQGDYEQYF.

The V and J genes are TRBV29-1 and TRBJ1-2, with a tentative D call TRBD1 (5 bases). From germline, CDR1 is SQVTM and CDR2 ANQGSEA. The CDR3 contains 11 residues. The V gene lost 8 bases and the J gene lost 8 bases, with 15 bases spanning the gap. CDR3 residues: CSSPGGGGYTF. In nucleotides, the CDR3 is TGCAGCAGCCCCGGGGGTGGAGGCTACACCTTC. Based on the CDR3 plus reference TRBV29-1 and TRBJ1-2, the full variable domain is SAVISQKPSRDICQRGTSLTIQCQVDSQVTMMFWYRQQPGQSLTLIATANQGSEATYESGFVIDKFPISRPNLTFSTLTVSNMSPEDSSIYLCSSPGGGGYTFGSGTRLTVV.

There are many counts of this clonotype. The J gene is TRBJ2-3, the V gene TRBV12-3 or TRBV12-4, with TRBD1 identical over 9 bases. J gave up 4 bases and V 6 bases, and 5 bases lay outside the gene matches. The CDR3 extends over 14 amino acids. Here the CDR3 DNA reads TGTGCCAGCAGAAACAGGGGGCGGGCAGATACGCAGTATTTT. Translation: CASRNRGRADTQYF.

Concerning this clonotype: A much larger clone lies one base from this, so it may be a read error. This sequence joins TRBV5-4 and TRBJ2-1; D uncertain. This CDR3 comprises 15 residues. CDR1 and CDR2 (germline): SGHNT, YYREEE (reference sequence). The CDR3 region has the DNA TGTGCCAGCAGCTTGGGAGACCCCTCCTACAATGAGCAGTGCTTC. It specifies CASSLGDPSYNEQCF.

The V gene is TRBV7-9, the J gene TRBJ2-6; the match to TRBD2 covers 9 bases. V shed 5 bases, J shed 2 bases, and the junction held 7 bases outside the gene matches. The CDR3 covers 17 residues. Germline V gives CDR1 SEHNR, CDR2 FQNEAQ (reference sequence). The CDR3 loop reads CASSRSGGRAGANVLTF. Written as DNA, the CDR3 is TGTGCCAGCAGCCGTAGCGGGGGCAGGGCTGGGGCCAACGTCCTGACTTTC.

This clonotype was counted ten times or more. This chain joins TRBV6-1 and TRBJ1-2; TRBD1 is a possible D gene (6 bases). Trimming took off 6 bases at V and 2 bases at J, with 13 bases between the two ends. From germline, CDR1 is MNHNS and CDR2 SASEGT. The CDR3 covers 14 residues. The DNA of the CDR3 is TGTGCCAGCAGCCTACAGGGTAGAAACTATGGCTACACCTTC. The encoded protein is CASSLQGRNYGYTF.

Only a few counts were recorded for this clonotype. A much larger clone differs by one base, so this may be a read error. The chain links TRBV11-2 to TRBJ2-5; D unclear. This CDR3 region has 15 residues. Germline values: CDR1 SGHAT, CDR2 FQNNGV. With 5 bases removed from V and 4 bases from J, the gap between germline ends came to 17 bases. The CDR3 region is CASSQWGKAGETQYF. CDR3 nucleotide sequence: TGTGCCAGCAGCCAGTGGGGAAAAGCAGGAGAGACCCAGTACTTC.

This clonotype has more than one count but fewer than ten. CDR3 sequence reads: CASSQSGGFPSGNTIYF. The CDR3 DNA reads TGTGCCAGCAGCCAGTCGGGGGGATTCCCCTCTGGAAACACCATATATTTT. The chain recombines TRBV3-1 with TRBJ1-3; TRBD1 might be the D (5 bases). In germline, CDR1 is LGHDT, CDR2 YNNKEL (reference sequence). The CDR3 length is 17 residues. V dropped 3 bases and J dropped 0 bases, with 15 bases sitting between them. The complete variable domain, with remaining parts taken from reference TRBV3-1 and TRBJ1-3, reads DTAVSQTPKYLVTQMGNDKSIKCEQNLGHDTMYWYKQDSKKFLKIMFSYNNKELIINETVPNRFSPKSPDKAHLNLHINSLELGDSAVYFCASSQSGGFPSGNTIYFGEGSWLTVV.

In its sample, this clonotype was seen many times. The chain carries TRBV4-1 and TRBJ2-1; D not resolved. Germline CDR1 MGHRA, CDR2 YSYEKL. V was clipped by 0 bases and J by 3 bases, with 6 bases between them. The CDR3 contains 14 residues. CDR3 bases: TGCGCCAGCAGCCAAGACCCCAACTACAATGAGCAGTTCTTC. Protein product: CASSQDPNYNEQFF.

This clonotype was counted at least ten times. The chain recombines TRBV6-1 with TRBJ2-3, with TRBD2 matching 9 bases. The CDR3 contains 17 residues. CDR1 and CDR2 from the germline V gene are MNHNS and SASEGT. The V segment lost 6 bases and the J segment 6 bases; nucleotides outside the gene matches: 16. CDR3 coding DNA: TGTGCCAGCAGCGAATGGGGCTCAGCGGGGGGAGCGGATACGCAGTATTTT. Translated, it gives CASSEWGSAGGADTQYF.

This clonotype has more than one count but fewer than ten. V usage is TRBV9 and J usage is TRBJ2-1; 7 nucleotides line up with TRBD2. V shed 3 bases, J shed 4 bases, and the junction held 7 bases outside the gene matches. In germline, CDR1 is SGDLS, CDR2 YYNGEE. CDR3 size: 15 residues. CDR3 nucleotides: TGTGCCAGCAGCGCCGGCGGGGGATTTTACAATGAGCAGTTCTTC. This sequence encodes CASSAGGGFYNEQFF.

As for this clonotype: Since the CDR3 does not end with the conserved phenylalanine or tryptophan, this likely comes from a read error. The chain links TRBV5-1 to TRBJ2-3; tentative D call: TRBD1 (6 bases). The CDR3 length is 16 residues. The ends were cut back, 5 bases at V and 8 bases at J, with 24 bases in the middle. In germline, CDR1 is SGHRS, CDR2 YFSETQ. The CDR3 DNA follows: TGCGCCAGCAGTGCCCCGGGACATGGGGCTGGTGGTACGCAGTATCTT. It is translated as CASSAPGHGAGGTQYL.

The chain couples TRBV5-1 to TRBJ2-7, with 9 positions matching TRBD1. Germline V gene lookup returns CDR1 SGHRS and CDR2 YFSETQ. The V and J ends lost 2 bases and 6 bases, in that order; junction bases with no gene match: 9. The CDR3 has 15 amino acids. The CDR3 loop is CASSFGTGLVGEQYF. In DNA, the CDR3 is TGCGCCAGCAGCTTTGGGACAGGGTTGGTAGGCGAGCAGTACTTC.

This clonotype showed up many times. This sequence joins TRBV6-6 and TRBJ2-2, with D hard to call. V was shortened by 2 bases and J by 5 bases, with 3 bases between the two germline ends. The V gene's germline CDR1 is MNHNY and CDR2 SVGAGI (reference sequence). The CDR3 consists of 12 residues. CDR3 DNA sequence: TGTGCCAGCAGTTACGCGACCGGGGAGCTGTTTTTT. It translates to CASSYATGELFF.

This clonotype was counted many times. This chain uses TRBV15 with TRBJ2-3, with D unresolved. Germline lookup yields CDR1 LNHNV and CDR2 YYDKDF (reference sequence). V was shortened by 0 bases and J by 4 bases, with 8 bases between the two germline ends. CDR3 length equals 14 residues. The CDR3 region is CATSRDVRADTQYF. For the CDR3, the DNA is TGTGCCACCAGCAGAGATGTACGGGCAGATACGCAGTATTTT.

This clonotype occurred many times. This chain uses TRBV20-1 with TRBJ2-1; D perhaps matches TRBD2 (6 bases). Trimming cost V 3 bases and J 3 bases, with 21 bases left between them. This CDR3 contains 17 residues. CDR1 DFQATT and CDR2 SNEGSKA come from the germline V gene (reference sequence). The DNA for the CDR3 is TGCAGTGCTAGTCCCTTCGGCGGGACTTCTGACTACAATGAGCAGTTCTTC. Residues: CSASPFGGTSDYNEQFF.

The genes are TRBV20-1 and TRBJ1-5; D gene unclear. V was shortened by 0 bases and J by 1 base, with 13 bases between the two germline ends. Per germline, CDR1 DFQATT and CDR2 SNEGSKA (reference sequence). CDR3 length: 16 amino acids. The chain's CDR3 is CSARDAGVASNQPQHF. The CDR3 nucleotides are TGCAGTGCTAGAGATGCCGGGGTAGCGAGCAATCAGCCCCAGCATTTT.